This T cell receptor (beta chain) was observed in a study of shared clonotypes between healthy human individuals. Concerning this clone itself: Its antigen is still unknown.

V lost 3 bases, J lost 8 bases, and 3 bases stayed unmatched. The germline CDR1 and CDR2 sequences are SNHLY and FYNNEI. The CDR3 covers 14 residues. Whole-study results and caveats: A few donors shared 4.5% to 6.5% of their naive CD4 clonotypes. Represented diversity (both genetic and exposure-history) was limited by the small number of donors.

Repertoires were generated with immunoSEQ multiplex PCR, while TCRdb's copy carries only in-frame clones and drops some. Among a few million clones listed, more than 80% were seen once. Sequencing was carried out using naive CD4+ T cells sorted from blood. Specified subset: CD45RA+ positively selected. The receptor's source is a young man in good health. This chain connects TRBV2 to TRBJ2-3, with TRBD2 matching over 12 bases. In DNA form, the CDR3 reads TGTGCCAGCAGTGAGACTAGCGGGGGTCCTACGCAGTATTTT. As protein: CASSETSGGPTQYF.